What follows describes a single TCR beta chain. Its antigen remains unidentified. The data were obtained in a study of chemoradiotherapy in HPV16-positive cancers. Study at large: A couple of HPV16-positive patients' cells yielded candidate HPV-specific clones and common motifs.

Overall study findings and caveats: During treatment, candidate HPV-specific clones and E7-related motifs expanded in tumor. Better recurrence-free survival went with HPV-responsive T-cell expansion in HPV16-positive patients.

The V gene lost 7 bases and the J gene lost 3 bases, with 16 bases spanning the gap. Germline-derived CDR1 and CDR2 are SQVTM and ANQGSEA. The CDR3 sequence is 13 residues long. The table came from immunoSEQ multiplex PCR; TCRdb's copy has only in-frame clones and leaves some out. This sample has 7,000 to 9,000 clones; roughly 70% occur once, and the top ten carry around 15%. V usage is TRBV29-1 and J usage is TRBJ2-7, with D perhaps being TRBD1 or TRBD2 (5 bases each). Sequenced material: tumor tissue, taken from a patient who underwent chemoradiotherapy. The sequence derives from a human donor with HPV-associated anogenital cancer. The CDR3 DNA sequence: TGCAGCGCCCAGGGTACAGGAGGCTACGAGCAGTACTTC. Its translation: CSAQGTGGYEQYF.